A single sample is the source of the 30 T cell receptor beta chains below, sequenced in a study of T cell changes during pregnancy in multiple sclerosis. Profiled with immunoSEQ multiplex PCR; TCRdb holds only in-frame clones, not every one. Of about 84,000 clones listed, approximately 94% are singletons. This specimen was peripheral blood, taken in the third trimester of pregnancy. All receptors come from a female donor with multiple sclerosis, enrolled in a pregnancy study.

CDR3 region: CATTTGGSGMNTEAFF. The CDR3 bases are TGTGCCACCACGACAGGGGGAAGTGGAATGAACACTGAAGCTTTCTTT. V and J are TRBV10-3 and TRBJ1-1, with 9 bases identical to TRBD1. The CDR3 contains 16 residues. The ends lost 10 bases at V and 0 bases at J; junction bases unmatched: 12. Germline V gene sequence: CDR1 ENHRY, CDR2 SYGVKD.

V usage is TRBV18 and J usage is TRBJ1-3; no firm D call. The germline CDR1 and CDR2 sequences are KGHSH and LQKENI. Trimming cost V 1 base and J 3 bases, with 13 bases left between them. The CDR3 is 16 amino acids. DNA of the CDR3: TGTGCCAGCTCACCACTCCCGTCGCCGGTTGGAAACACCATATATTTT. It is translated as CASSPLPSPVGNTIYF. Looking up the rest from reference TRBV18 and TRBJ1-3 gives the full variable domain: NAGVMQNPRHLVRRRGQEARLRCSPMKGHSHVYWYRQLPEEGLKFMVYLQKENIIDESGMPKERFSAEFPKEGPSILRIQQVVRGDSAAYFCASSPLPSPVGNTIYFGEGSWLTVV.

This clone was seen a handful of times. The chain uses TRBV19 and TRBJ1-1; 8 bases line up with TRBD1. The CDR3 runs to 14 residues. Per the germline V gene, CDR1 is LNHDA and CDR2 is SQIVND (reference sequence). Trimming removed 6 bases from V and 5 bases from J; junction bases left unmatched: 8. The CDR3 DNA is TGTGCCAGTAGCTATCAGGGGGCCGGGACTGAAGCTTTCTTT. It translates to CASSYQGAGTEAFF.

Note on this clone: A much more abundant neighbour one base away suggests this may be a read error. V gene TRBV5-6 combines with J gene TRBJ1-2; no reliable D call. The CDR3 sequence is 11 residues long. Germline V gene lookup returns CDR1 SGHDT and CDR2 YYEEEE. Trimming shortened V by 5 bases and J by 4 bases, and 6 bases separated the two germline ends. The CDR3 protein is CASSHSYGYTF. The CDR3 nucleotides read TGTGCCAGCAGTCACAGCTATGGCTACACCTTC.

Concerning this clone itself: The sample contains more than one DNA sequence encoding this CDR3. V gene TRBV13 combines with J gene TRBJ2-3, with D maybe TRBD1 (6 bases). The V and J ends lost 0 bases and 6 bases respectively, with 7 bases between them. The V gene's germline CDR1 is PRHDT and CDR2 FYEKMQ (reference sequence). This CDR3 spans 13 amino acids. The CDR3 DNA sequence: TGTGCCAGCAGCTTAGGCAGGGGCGATACGCAGTATTTT. Protein sequence: CASSLGRGDTQYF.

The chain joins TRBV7-9 to TRBJ1-2; no definite D call. V lost 7 bases and J lost 5, with 17 bases in between. Germline V gives CDR1 SEHNR, CDR2 FQNEAQ (reference sequence). The CDR3 sequence is 14 residues long. CDR3 in DNA: TGTGCCAGCACCCCCCACCGAGGCGAATATGGCTACACCTTC. The encoded protein is CASTPHRGEYGYTF.

V is TRBV11-2 and J is TRBJ2-3, with TRBD2 matching 9 bases. The CDR3 loop spans 15 amino acids. The V gene end was trimmed by 1 base and the J gene end by 6 bases; junction bases not matched to a gene: 5. Germline CDR1 and CDR2: SGHAT and FQNNGV. As DNA, the CDR3 is TGTGCCAGCAGCTTAGTGCGGGGGGGCCGGGATACGCAGTATTTT. Amino acid sequence: CASSLVRGGRDTQYF.

The rearrangement joins TRBV2 to TRBJ2-1, with D uncertain. This CDR3 contains 10 residues. Trimming took off 4 bases at V and 9 bases at J, with 4 bases between the two ends. CDR1 is SNHLY and CDR2 is FYNNEI in the germline V gene. CDR3 sequence (DNA): TGTGCCAGCAGTGGCGGTGAGCAGTTCTTC. This sequence encodes CASSGGEQFF. The full variable domain, completed using reference TRBV2 and TRBJ2-1, is EPEVTQTPSHQVTQMGQEVILRCVPISNHLYFYWYRQILGQKVEFLVSFYNNEISEKSEIFDDQFSVERPDGSNFTLKIRSTKLEDSAMYFCASSGGEQFFGPGTRLTVL.

The rearrangement links TRBV5-1 to TRBJ2-2; D gene unclear. CDR1 is SGHRS and CDR2 is YFSETQ in the germline V gene. This CDR3 comprises 14 residues. V lost 7 bases and J lost 0, with 10 bases in between. The CDR3 DNA reads as TGCGCCAGCTCACCTAACGCGAACACCGGGGAGCTGTTTTTT. Protein sequence: CASSPNANTGELFF.

Here the CDR3 reads CASSLGPGQHNSPLHF. The CDR3 DNA follows: TGCGCCAGCAGCTTGGGGCCGGGACAGCATAATTCACCCCTCCACTTT. This chain connects TRBV5-1 to TRBJ1-6; TRBD1 matches 7 bases. Trimming cost V 0 bases and J 5 bases; bases outside gene matches: 5. The CDR3 has 16 amino acids. The germline gives CDR1 SGHRS, CDR2 YFSETQ.

The chain recombines TRBV7-3 with TRBJ2-3, with D possibly being TRBD2 (5 bases). The CDR3 spans 14 residues. Germline CDR1 and CDR2: SGHTA and FQGTGA. V was pared by 4 bases and J by 2 bases, with 10 bases between. CDR3 DNA sequence: TGTGCCAGCAGCTCCGGGGTTAACACAGATACGCAGTATTTT. As protein: CASSSGVNTDTQYF.

The rearrangement links TRBV27 to TRBJ2-7, with 10 bases that match TRBD2. The germline CDR1 and CDR2 sequences are MNHEY and SMNVEV (reference sequence). Trimming took 4 bases from V and 0 from J; bases not matched to a gene: 6. This CDR3 spans 16 amino acids. The CDR3 spells CASSSIAGGNSYEQYF. As DNA, the CDR3 is TGTGCCAGCAGTTCAATAGCGGGGGGCAACTCCTACGAGCAGTACTTC.

The chain uses TRBV7-9 and TRBJ1-2; D perhaps matches TRBD1 (5 bases). CDR1 is SEHNR, CDR2 FQNEAQ, per germline (reference sequence). This CDR3 has 15 amino acids. Between the trimmed V and J ends, which lost 5 bases and 6 bases, there was a span of 19 bases. For the CDR3, the DNA is TGTGCCAGCAGCCTCGTCGAGACAGCTCCCGATGGCTACACCTTC. Its translation: CASSLVETAPDGYTF.

Comments on this clone: A junction end diverges from the germline sequence, so it may reflect a read error. The chain links TRBV5-4 to TRBJ2-7; 12 bases align to TRBD1. The V gene's germline CDR1 is SGHNT and CDR2 YYREEE (reference sequence). There are 15 residues in the CDR3. In nucleotides, the CDR3 is TGTGCCAGCAGCTCGGGACAGGGGGCGTCCTATGAGCAGTACTTC. It yields the protein CASSSGQGASYEQYF.

This chain links TRBV9 with TRBJ2-3; 12 bases align to TRBD2. The germline V gene encodes CDR1 SGDLS and CDR2 YYNGEE. The junction had 5 bases not matched to a gene; V was cut back by 0 bases and J by 3 bases. The CDR3 has 17 residues. For the CDR3, the DNA is TGTGCCAGCAGCGTAGGGCTAGCGGGGGGGCCGACAGATACGCAGTATTTT. Amino acids: CASSVGLAGGPTDTQYF.

The CDR3 loop reads CASKDRDNYGYTF. In DNA form, the CDR3 reads TGTGCCAGCAAAGACAGGGATAACTATGGCTACACCTTC. The chain uses TRBV6-1 and TRBJ1-2; 7 positions match TRBD1. The J segment lost 1 base and the V segment lost 7 bases, leaving 3 bases of the junction unmatched. The germline V gene has CDR1 MNHNS and CDR2 SASEGT. The CDR3 extends over 13 amino acids.

This chain uses TRBV19 with TRBJ2-7; 8 positions match TRBD1. The CDR3 has 15 amino acids. Germline V lookup: CDR1 LNHDA, CDR2 SQIVND (reference sequence). The junction had 8 bases not matched to a gene; V was cut back by 5 bases and J by 2 bases. The DNA for the CDR3 is TGTGCCAGTAGTTCGGGACAGGAATTCACCTACGAGCAGTACTTC. This translates into CASSSGQEFTYEQYF.

This rearrangement joins TRBV29-1 to TRBJ1-2, with D hard to call. Germline V gene lookup returns CDR1 SQVTM and CDR2 ANQGSEA. CDR3 length: 16 amino acids. Trimming left V 5 bases short and J 8 bases short, with 27 bases between. The CDR3 is CSVTERSTRRVKGYTF. CDR3 coding DNA: TGCAGCGTTACGGAGCGGTCCACGAGACGGGTTAAGGGCTACACCTTC.

The gene calls are TRBV27 and TRBJ2-3, with D perhaps matching TRBD2 (5 bases). V lost 3 bases, J lost 3 bases, and 13 bases lay in between. This CDR3 has 15 amino acids. Germline V CDR1 and CDR2: MNHEY, SMNVEV (reference sequence). CDR3 in amino acids: CASSFGRGYTDTQYF. In DNA, the CDR3 is TGTGCCAGCAGTTTCGGACGGGGTTATACAGATACGCAGTATTTT.

The V and J genes are TRBV5-4 and TRBJ2-5; the D gene is possibly TRBD2 (5 bases). V was shortened by 3 bases and J by 5 bases, with 17 bases between the two germline ends. Germline-derived CDR1 and CDR2 are SGHNT and YYREEE (reference sequence). The CDR3 consists of 15 residues. The CDR3 sequence: CASSSAGLLGETQYF. CDR3 in DNA: TGTGCCAGCAGCTCGGCCGGACTCCTCGGGGAGACCCAGTACTTC.

CDR3: CASSLTGRTEAFF. The CDR3 DNA sequence: TGCGCCAGCAGCTTAACAGGGCGAACTGAAGCTTTCTTT. J is TRBJ1-1 and V is TRBV5-1; D possibly corresponds to TRBD1 (6 bases). From germline, CDR1 is SGHRS and CDR2 YFSETQ. V was shortened by 2 bases and J by 5 bases, with 10 bases between the two germline ends. The CDR3 length is 13 residues.

This chain uses TRBV19 with TRBJ2-3; TRBD2 matches 8 bases. V trimming: 3 bases; J trimming: 0 bases; junction bases outside the gene matches: 5. This CDR3 contains 16 residues. Per the germline V gene, CDR1 is LNHDA and CDR2 is SQIVND (reference sequence). The CDR3 protein is CASSILAGGSTDTQYF. The CDR3 bases are TGTGCCAGTAGTATCCTCGCGGGGGGAAGCACAGATACGCAGTATTTT.

The chain employs TRBV5-4 and TRBJ2-3; a possible D gene is TRBD1 (5 bases). V lost 1 base and J lost 0, with 9 bases in between. Germline V lookup: CDR1 SGHNT, CDR2 YYREEE (reference sequence). The CDR3 runs to 15 residues. CDR3 residues: CASSLWGLSTDTQYF. Written as DNA, the CDR3 is TGTGCCAGCAGCTTGTGGGGCCTAAGCACAGATACGCAGTATTTT.

The CDR3 DNA is TGCGCCAGCAGCAACCTTGTCTTTTCTCGGGACAAGAACACTGAAGCTTTCTTT. The encoded protein is CASSNLVFSRDKNTEAFF. The V gene is TRBV4-1, the J gene TRBJ1-1; tentatively, D is TRBD1 (6 bases). Germline CDR1 and CDR2: MGHRA and YSYEKL. The V and J ends lost 5 bases and 1 base respectively, with 23 bases between them. CDR3 size: 18 residues.

This chain's CDR3 is CASTGGGADQETQYF. CDR3 DNA sequence: TGTGCCAGCACCGGTGGCGGGGCTGATCAAGAGACCCAGTACTTC. The gene calls are TRBV2 and TRBJ2-5; perhaps TRBD2 as D (6 bases). CDR3 length equals 15 residues. Germline assignment: CDR1 SNHLY and CDR2 FYNNEI. The ends were cut back, 7 bases at V and 2 bases at J, with 17 bases in the middle.

V usage is TRBV7-9 and J usage is TRBJ2-1; D not resolved. Trimming cost V 8 bases and J 0 bases, with 8 bases left between them. Germline V CDR1 and CDR2: SEHNR, FQNEAQ (reference sequence). This CDR3 has 13 amino acids. The CDR3 DNA reads as TGTGCCAGCGACAATCGCTCCTACAATGAGCAGTTCTTC. It yields the protein CASDNRSYNEQFF.

This chain uses TRBV29-1 with TRBJ1-2; D is perhaps TRBD1 (5 bases). CDR1 SQVTM and CDR2 ANQGSEA come from the germline V gene. Trimming left V 4 bases short and J 4 bases short, with 13 bases between. This CDR3 region has 13 residues. CDR3 in amino acids: CSVGTRQGYGYTF. CDR3 bases: TGCAGCGTTGGAACTCGTCAGGGCTATGGCTACACCTTC.

J is TRBJ1-3 and V is TRBV4-1; D is unresolved. Trimming shortened V by 0 bases and J by 2 bases, and 11 bases separated the two germline ends. The germline CDR1 and CDR2 sequences are MGHRA and YSYEKL. This CDR3 is 16 amino acids long. DNA of the CDR3: TGCGCCAGCAGCCAAGACCAGGACTGGGCTGGAAACACCATATATTTT. Translating gives CASSQDQDWAGNTIYF.

In this sample, this clone turned up once. The chain employs TRBV5-4 and TRBJ1-4, with 7 positions matching TRBD1. Trimming took 1 base from V and 8 from J; bases not matched to a gene: 5. Germline V gene sequence: CDR1 SGHNT, CDR2 YYREEE (reference sequence). This CDR3 is built from 14 residues. CDR3 loop: CASSLTGVEEKLFF. CDR3 in DNA: TGTGCCAGCAGCTTGACAGGGGTTGAGGAAAAACTGTTTTTT.

This rearrangement joins TRBV9 to TRBJ2-1; 7 bases match TRBD1. The length of the CDR3 is 15 residues. Trimming at V came to 4 bases and at J to 4 bases, leaving 8 bases not matched to a gene. Germline V CDR1 and CDR2: SGDLS, YYNGEE. In nucleotides, the CDR3 is TGTGCCAGCAGCCAGGACGGGACAGAATACAATGAGCAGTTCTTC. Its protein product is CASSQDGTEYNEQFF.